This TCR beta chain derives from a study of neurological immune-mediated disorders. Study findings and constraints: Among 34 multiple sclerosis patients, 18 had repertoires that phylogenetic grouping placed in one related-CDR3 cluster, a possible signature. Sharing of CDR3 amino acid sequences among expanded clones across subjects was absent, suggesting private repertoires in all groups. The multiple sclerosis repertoire cluster had no association with any clinical or MRI feature.

The authors made cDNA by 5'RACE with 10-nucleotide random UMIs. TCRdb reanalysed the 5' RACE reads using MiXCR and keeps one entry per CDR3 protein. The sample lists tens of thousands of distinct CDR3 sequences, around 4% occurring once. Stated time point: longitudinal time-point 3. Germline V gene data show CDR1 as LGHDT and CDR2 as YNNKEL (reference sequence). This CDR3 is 14 amino acids long. V was shortened by 4 bases and J by 4 bases, with 13 bases between the two germline ends. This clonotype was counted at least ten times. Its antigen remains unknown. The sequence was collected from an older woman with multiple sclerosis. The source material was PBMCs. This rearrangement joins TRBV3-1 to TRBJ2-5, with TRBD2 as a possible D gene (5 bases). The CDR3 nucleotides are TGTGCCAGCAGCCGAAGAGGAGGCCGAGAGACCCAGTACTTC. This codes for CASSRRGGRETQYF.